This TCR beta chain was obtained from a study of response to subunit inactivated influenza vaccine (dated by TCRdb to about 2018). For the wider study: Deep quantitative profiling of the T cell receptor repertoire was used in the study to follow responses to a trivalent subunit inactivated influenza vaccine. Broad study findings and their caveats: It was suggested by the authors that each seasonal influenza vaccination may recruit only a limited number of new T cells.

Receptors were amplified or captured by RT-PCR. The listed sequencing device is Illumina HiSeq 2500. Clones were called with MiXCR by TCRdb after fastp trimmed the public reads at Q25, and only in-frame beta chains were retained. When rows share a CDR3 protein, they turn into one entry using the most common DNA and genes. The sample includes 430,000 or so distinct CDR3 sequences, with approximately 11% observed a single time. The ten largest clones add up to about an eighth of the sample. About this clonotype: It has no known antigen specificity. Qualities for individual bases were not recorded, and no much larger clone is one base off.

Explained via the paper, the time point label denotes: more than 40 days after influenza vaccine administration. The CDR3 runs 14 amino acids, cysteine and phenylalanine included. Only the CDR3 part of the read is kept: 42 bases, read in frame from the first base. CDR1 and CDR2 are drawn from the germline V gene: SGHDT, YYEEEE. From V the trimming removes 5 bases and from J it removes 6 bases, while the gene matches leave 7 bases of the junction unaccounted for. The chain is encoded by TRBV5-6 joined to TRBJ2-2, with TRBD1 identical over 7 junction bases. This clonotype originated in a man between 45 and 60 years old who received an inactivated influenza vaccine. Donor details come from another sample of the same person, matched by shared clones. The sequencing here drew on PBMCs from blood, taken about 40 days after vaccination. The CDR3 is CASRGRGMAGELFF. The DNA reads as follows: TGTGCCAGCAGGGGCAGGGGGATGGCCGGGGAGCTGTTTTTT. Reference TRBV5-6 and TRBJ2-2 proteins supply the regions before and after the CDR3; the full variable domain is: DAGVTQSPTHLIKTRGQQVTLRCSPKSGHDTVSWYQQALGQGPQFIFQYYEEEERQRGNFPDRFSGHQFPNYSSELNVNALLLGDSALYLCASRGRGMAGELFFGEGSRLTVL.